These 24 T cell receptor beta chains share one sample of origin, sequenced in a study of vaccination effects on CD4 cells after COVID-19. Clones were sequenced by immunoSEQ multiplex PCR, and TCRdb holds only the in-frame ones, with some missing. The data hold fewer than 60,000 clones, with around 82% observed a single time. ViraFEST used viral peptide pools to expand antigen-specific CD4+ T cells before sequencing. Upon completion of 10 to 11 days in culture, CD4+ T cells were isolated. It was between March and December 2020 that the person had a SARS-CoV-2 infection confirmed by PCR. These receptors' targets are unknown. The source material was CD4+ T cells from PBMCs cultured with HIV peptides, sampled before COVID-19 vaccination. As for subset: HIV-1 Nef peptide pool negative control/reference culture. The receptor source for this set is a human donor who had a prior SARS-CoV-2 infection.

This clone has just one count. This chain joins TRBV5-1 and TRBJ2-5, with a tentative D call TRBD2 (5 bases). Germline lookup yields CDR1 SGHRS and CDR2 YFSETQ. The CDR3 has 14 amino acids. Deletions cut 0 bases from V and 4 bases from J, with 10 bases between. The CDR3 bases are TGCGCCAGCAGCTTGGATGCGGGTGGAGAGACCCAGTACTTC. As protein: CASSLDAGGETQYF. Looking up the rest from reference TRBV5-1 and TRBJ2-5 gives the full variable domain: KAGVTQTPRYLIKTRGQQVTLSCSPISGHRSVSWYQQTPGQGLQFLFEYFSETQRNKGNFPGRFSGRQFSNSRSEMNVSTLELGDSALYLCASSLDAGGETQYFGPGTRLLVL.

The chain uses TRBV7-2 and TRBJ2-7; 8 bases agree with TRBD2. The germline V gene encodes CDR1 SGHTA and CDR2 FQGNSA. J was trimmed by 3 bases and V by 4 bases; bases with no gene match: 5. This CDR3 contains 14 residues. The CDR3 loop is CASSYRGGYYEQYF. CDR3 coding DNA: TGTGCCAGCAGCTATCGGGGGGGGTACTACGAGCAGTACTTC.

The chain is built from TRBV7-9 and TRBJ2-1, with D hard to call. The CDR3 is made up of 13 amino acids. Deletions cut 1 base from V and 7 bases from J, with 8 bases between. CDR1 and CDR2 (germline): SEHNR, FQNEAQ (reference sequence). CDR3 in amino acids: CASSLVYPNEQFF. For the CDR3, the DNA is TGTGCCAGCAGCTTAGTGTACCCGAATGAGCAGTTCTTC.

The chain employs TRBV6-1 and TRBJ1-2, with 9 bases lining up with TRBD1. This CDR3 region has 16 residues. Germline V CDR1 and CDR2: MNHNS, SASEGT. After removal of 4 bases from V and 3 bases from J, the junction contained 9 bases not matched to a gene. CDR3 sequence: CASSARTGAGDYGYTF. The CDR3 DNA reads as TGTGCCAGCAGTGCAAGGACAGGGGCTGGAGACTATGGCTACACCTTC.

This clone was detected once. The rearrangement uses TRBV2 and TRBJ2-7; 7 nucleotides match TRBD1. V was pared by 9 bases and J by 0 bases, with 8 bases of the junction left unmatched. This CDR3 has 14 residues. The germline gives CDR1 SNHLY, CDR2 FYNNEI. DNA of the CDR3: TGTGCCAGTCAGCTAGGGACAGTCTCCTACGAGCAGTACTTC. The encoded protein is CASQLGTVSYEQYF.

The genes are TRBV5-1 and TRBJ1-4; TRBD1 aligns across 8 bases. Per germline, CDR1 SGHRS and CDR2 YFSETQ. The CDR3 runs 14 residues. Trimming cost V 3 bases and J 11 bases; bases outside gene matches: 9. DNA for the CDR3: TGCGCCAGCAGCTCGGCCGGACAGGGAGAGAAACTGTTTTTT. It is translated as CASSSAGQGEKLFF.

The rearrangement links TRBV7-2 to TRBJ1-5; 7 bases agree with TRBD1. Germline lookup yields CDR1 SGHTA and CDR2 FQGNSA. V was clipped by 5 bases and J by 6 bases; unmatched bases: 10. The CDR3 has 15 amino acids. The CDR3 DNA sequence: TGTGCCAGCAGCAGACAGGGAAGTAGGAGTCAGCCCCAGCATTTT. It specifies CASSRQGSRSQPQHF.

This chain links TRBV6-5 with TRBJ2-1; 8 positions match TRBD1. The J segment lost 7 bases and the V segment lost 6 bases, leaving 11 bases of the junction unmatched. The CDR3 sequence is 15 residues long. Germline assignment: CDR1 MNHEY and CDR2 SVGAGI. The CDR3 loop reads CASSSTGWTGNEQFF. The CDR3 DNA sequence: TGTGCCAGCAGCTCAACAGGGTGGACAGGGAATGAGCAGTTCTTC.

The chain recombines TRBV5-6 with TRBJ2-7; 8 positions match TRBD2. V lost 4 bases and J lost 3; bases outside the gene matches: 3. The germline gives CDR1 SGHDT, CDR2 YYEEEE. The CDR3 has 13 amino acids. The CDR3 bases are TGTGCCAGCAGCCACGGGGGGGTCTACGAGCAGTACTTC. Translating gives CASSHGGVYEQYF.

This clone has a handful of counts. The V call is TRBV7-8, the J call TRBJ2-2; TRBD2 matches at 13 bases. CDR3 length equals 17 residues. J gave up 8 bases and V 3 bases, and 9 bases lay outside the gene matches. Germline loops: CDR1 SGHVS, CDR2 FQNEAQ. This chain's CDR3 is CASSFDTSGRDWGELFF. The CDR3 DNA follows: TGTGCCAGCAGCTTTGATACTAGCGGGAGGGATTGGGGGGAGCTGTTTTTT. The full variable domain, with the rest looked up from reference TRBV7-8 and TRBJ2-2, is GAGVSQSPRYKVAKRGQDVALRCDPISGHVSLFWYQQALGQGPEFLTYFQNEAQLDKSGLPSDRFFAERPEGSVSTLKIQRTQQEDSAVYLCASSFDTSGRDWGELFFGEGSRLTVL.

This sequence joins TRBV6-5 and TRBJ2-7, with 7 positions matching TRBD1. Germline CDR1 MNHEY, CDR2 SVGAGI. After removal of 8 bases from V and 3 bases from J, the junction contained 4 bases not matched to a gene. The CDR3 length is 12 residues. CDR3 sequence reads: CASVGQSYEQYF. As DNA, the CDR3 is TGTGCCAGCGTGGGACAGAGCTACGAGCAGTACTTC.

The chain is built from TRBV27 and TRBJ1-1, with TRBD1 matching over 7 bases. The V segment lost 5 bases and the J segment 4 bases; nucleotides outside the gene matches: 10. This CDR3 is 15 amino acids long. The germline V gene encodes CDR1 MNHEY and CDR2 SMNVEV (reference sequence). Here the CDR3 DNA reads TGTGCCAGCAGTAAACAACAGGGGTGGGGCACTGAAGCTTTCTTT. It yields the protein CASSKQQGWGTEAFF.

The chain uses TRBV9 and TRBJ2-7; possibly TRBD1 for D (5 bases). This CDR3 comprises 14 residues. V lost 0 bases to trimming and J lost 6 bases, with 13 bases between them. Germline values: CDR1 SGDLS, CDR2 YYNGEE. The CDR3 loop is CASSVEDNLGEQYF. The CDR3 DNA sequence: TGTGCCAGCAGCGTAGAGGACAACCTCGGCGAGCAGTACTTC.

This chain uses TRBV5-5 with TRBJ2-7; D is perhaps TRBD2 (6 bases). The germline V gene has CDR1 SGHKS and CDR2 YYEKEE (reference sequence). This CDR3 is 16 amino acids long. V shed 0 bases and J shed 3 bases, with 16 bases lying between them. The CDR3: CASSLGQPGGYYEQYF. The CDR3 region has the DNA TGTGCCAGCAGCTTGGGACAGCCAGGAGGGTACTACGAGCAGTACTTC.

The V call is TRBV30, the J call TRBJ1-4, with a weak D call TRBD1 (6 bases). The CDR3 is 15 amino acids. Germline values: CDR1 GTSNPN, CDR2 SVGIG (reference sequence). V was clipped by 3 bases and J by 0 bases, with 11 bases between them. The CDR3 DNA reads as TGTGCCTGGAGGGATTGGACAGCAACTAATGAAAAACTGTTTTTT. Translating it yields CAWRDWTATNEKLFF.

J is TRBJ1-2 and V is TRBV5-4; TRBD1 matches 8 bases. Germline-derived CDR1 and CDR2 are SGHNT and YYREEE (reference sequence). After removal of 3 bases from V and 5 bases from J, the junction contained 12 bases not matched to a gene. This CDR3 contains 16 residues. The CDR3 coding sequence is TGTGCCAGCAGCTCCGGACAGGGAGGAGTCGGATATGGCTACACCTTC. It is translated as CASSSGQGGVGYGYTF.

Only one count was recorded for this clone. V is TRBV12-3 or TRBV12-4 and J is TRBJ2-1; D gene uncertain. Trimming cost V 3 bases and J 4 bases, with 7 bases left between them. The CDR3 totals 13 residues. CDR3 nucleotide sequence: TGTGCCAGCAGTTTGGGTTATTACAATGAGCAGTTCTTC. Protein product: CASSLGYYNEQFF.

The J gene is TRBJ1-2, the V gene TRBV19; TRBD1 matches at 7 bases. V gave up 4 bases and J gave up 5 bases; unmatched junction bases: 7. The germline CDR1 and CDR2 sequences are LNHDA and SQIVND (reference sequence). The CDR3 covers 14 residues. CDR3 protein: CASSKGQARYGYTF. The CDR3 bases are TGTGCCAGTAGTAAAGGACAGGCCCGGTATGGCTACACCTTC.

V and J are TRBV11-2 and TRBJ2-1, with D maybe TRBD2 (5 bases). Trimming left V 5 bases short and J 0 bases short, with 17 bases between. CDR3 size: 17 residues. Germline CDR1 is SGHAT and CDR2 is FQNNGV. The CDR3 is CASSKLSSRYSYNEQFF. CDR3 nucleotides: TGTGCCAGCAGCAAGCTATCTAGCCGTTACTCCTACAATGAGCAGTTCTTC.

This clone was found once. This rearrangement joins TRBV12-3 or TRBV12-4 to TRBJ2-7; TRBD2 matches 9 bases. The CDR3 contains 13 residues. V lost 6 bases, J lost 6 bases, and 6 bases stayed unmatched. The chain's CDR3 is CASRVTSGGEQYF. In DNA, the CDR3 is TGTGCCAGCAGGGTGACTAGCGGAGGCGAGCAGTACTTC.

This clone was seen only a few times. The J gene is TRBJ1-4, the V gene TRBV28, with 7 bases that match TRBD1. CDR1 and CDR2 from the germline V gene are MDHEN and SYDVKM. The CDR3 is 15 residues long. Losses at the gene ends were 1 base for V and 6 bases for J; bases not matched to a gene: 5. Here the CDR3 reads CASSLSQGEYEKLFF. CDR3 sequence (DNA): TGTGCCAGCAGTTTATCTCAGGGGGAGTATGAAAAACTGTTTTTT.

The chain couples TRBV6-2 or TRBV6-3 to TRBJ2-5; 11 bases are shared with TRBD2. CDR3 length: 17 residues. CDR1 and CDR2 from the germline V gene are MNHEY and SVGEGT. Trimming took 2 bases from V and 0 from J; bases not matched to a gene: 5. The CDR3 reads CASSYVTLAGDQETQYF. CDR3 nucleotides: TGTGCCAGCAGTTACGTTACACTAGCGGGAGACCAAGAGACCCAGTACTTC.

This chain uses TRBV6-5 with TRBJ1-5; 7 nucleotides line up with TRBD1. Looked up from germline, CDR1 is MNHEY and CDR2 is SVGAGI. This CDR3 comprises 14 residues. Trimming removed 6 bases from V and 7 bases from J; junction bases left unmatched: 9. CDR3 nucleotides: TGTGCCAGCAGCCCGACAGGGTTAAGGCAGCCCCAGCATTTT. Its protein product is CASSPTGLRQPQHF.

The rearrangement uses TRBV6-6 and TRBJ1-6; possible D gene TRBD1, 5 bases. There are 15 residues in the CDR3. The V end was cut by 3 bases, the J end by 10 bases, with 16 bases between. Per germline, CDR1 MNHNY and CDR2 SVGAGI (reference sequence). Written as DNA, the CDR3 is TGTGCCAGCAGTTATGGCGGGGCAGGGTGGTCACCCCTCCACTTT. The encoded protein is CASSYGGAGWSPLHF.